This T cell receptor (beta chain) derives from a study of blood T cell repertoires in COVID-19. Study at large: T cells, B-cell-depleted T cells, or PBMCs provided the cDNA or gDNA that served as material.

There are a few counts of this clone. The protocol was immunoSEQ multiplex PCR, while the TCRdb copy is restricted to in-frame clones and leaves out a portion. The top ten clones hold about 6.3% of a sample with 150,000 to 200,000 clones, 88% of them seen once. The sequence came from a middle-aged man with active or convalescent COVID-19. The sample was peripheral blood.

CDR3 in amino acids: CASSYTTSGSSDTQYF. As DNA, the CDR3 is TGTGCCAGCAGTTACACAACTAGCGGGAGTTCAGATACGCAGTATTTT. This rearrangement joins TRBV6-6 to TRBJ2-3; TRBD2 agrees at 11 bases. V was pared by 2 bases and J by 4 bases, with 5 bases of the junction left unmatched. Germline V gene data show CDR1 as MNHNY and CDR2 as SVGAGI (reference sequence). This CDR3 is 16 amino acids long.